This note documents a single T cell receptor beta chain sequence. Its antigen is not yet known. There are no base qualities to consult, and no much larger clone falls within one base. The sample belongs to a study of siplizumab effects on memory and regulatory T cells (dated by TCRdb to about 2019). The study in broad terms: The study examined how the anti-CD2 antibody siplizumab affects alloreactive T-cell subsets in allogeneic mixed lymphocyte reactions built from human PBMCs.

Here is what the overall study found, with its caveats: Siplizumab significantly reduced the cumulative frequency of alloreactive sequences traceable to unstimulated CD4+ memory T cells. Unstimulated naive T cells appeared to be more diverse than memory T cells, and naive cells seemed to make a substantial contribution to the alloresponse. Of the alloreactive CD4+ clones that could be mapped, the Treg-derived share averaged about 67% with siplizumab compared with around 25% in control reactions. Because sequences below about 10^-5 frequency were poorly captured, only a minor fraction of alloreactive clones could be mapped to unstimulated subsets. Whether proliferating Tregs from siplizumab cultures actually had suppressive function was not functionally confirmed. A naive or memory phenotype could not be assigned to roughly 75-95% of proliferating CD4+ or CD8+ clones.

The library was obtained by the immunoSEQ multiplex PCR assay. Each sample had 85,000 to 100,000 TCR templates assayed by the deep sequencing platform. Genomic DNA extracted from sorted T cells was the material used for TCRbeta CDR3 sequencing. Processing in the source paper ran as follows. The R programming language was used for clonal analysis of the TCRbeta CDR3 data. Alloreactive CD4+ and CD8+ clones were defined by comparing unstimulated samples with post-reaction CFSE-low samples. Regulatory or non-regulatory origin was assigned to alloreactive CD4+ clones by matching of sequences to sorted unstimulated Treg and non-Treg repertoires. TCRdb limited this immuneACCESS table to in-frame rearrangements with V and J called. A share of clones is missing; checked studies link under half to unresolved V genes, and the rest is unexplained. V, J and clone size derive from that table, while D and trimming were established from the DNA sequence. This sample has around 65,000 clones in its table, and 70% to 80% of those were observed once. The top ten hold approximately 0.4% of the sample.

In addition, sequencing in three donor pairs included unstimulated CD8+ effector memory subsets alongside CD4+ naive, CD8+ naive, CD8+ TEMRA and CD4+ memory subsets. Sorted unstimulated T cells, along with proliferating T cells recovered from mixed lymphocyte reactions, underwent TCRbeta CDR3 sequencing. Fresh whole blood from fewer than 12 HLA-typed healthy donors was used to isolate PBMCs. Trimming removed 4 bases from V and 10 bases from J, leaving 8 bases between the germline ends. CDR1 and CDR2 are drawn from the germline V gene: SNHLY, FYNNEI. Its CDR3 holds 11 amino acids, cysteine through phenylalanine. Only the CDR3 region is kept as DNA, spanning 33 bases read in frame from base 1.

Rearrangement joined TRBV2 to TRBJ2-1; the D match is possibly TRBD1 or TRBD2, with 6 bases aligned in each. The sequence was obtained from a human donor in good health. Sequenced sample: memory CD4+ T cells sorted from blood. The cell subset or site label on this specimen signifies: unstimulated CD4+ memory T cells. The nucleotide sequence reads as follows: TGTGCCAGCAGTGGGGGGGCAGAGCAGTTCTTC. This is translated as CASSGGAEQFF.